Listed below are T cell receptor beta chains from one sample, sequenced in a study of response to subunit inactivated influenza vaccine. TCRdb reprocessed the RT-PCR reads with MiXCR, giving one entry per CDR3 protein. The table has about 170,000 distinct CDR3 sequences, 9.5% to 12% seen once. The source material was CD8+ T cells sorted from PBMCs, sampled roughly 24 months after vaccination. The receptors originated from a man aged 45 to 70 who received an inactivated influenza vaccine. CDR3s include the opening cysteine and the closing phenylalanine or tryptophan. The D gene is left open where the match is weak. Part of the rows lack a size; the others show once, few, many or a class for expanded clones.

cdr3_nt	cdr3_aa	j_call	clone_size	v_call	d_call
TGTGCCAGCGGACCGACAGCCGACGCTGGGGCCAACGTCCTGACTTTC	CASGPTADAGANVLTF	TRBJ2-6	few	TRBV2	.
TGCAGCTTCGAAGGCCCGGGGCCAACAGGGTATGAGCAGTTCTTC	CSFEGPGPTGYEQFF	TRBJ2-1	.	TRBV29-1	.
TGTGCCAGCAGTTATTCTGGCCCCTACGAGCAGTACTTC	CASSYSGPYEQYF	TRBJ2-7	.	TRBV7-8	.
TGTGCCAGCAGTCTGCCGGGGGAAGTTCAGCCCCAGCATTTT	CASSLPGEVQPQHF	TRBJ1-5	.	TRBV7-9	.
TGCGCCAGCAGCTTTAGGACGGGAAATTCACCCCTCCACTTT	CASSFRTGNSPLHF	TRBJ1-6	few	TRBV4-3	.
TGTGCCAGCAGCCTGGATTACCTTTCCAATGAGCAGTTCTTC	CASSLDYLSNEQFF	TRBJ2-1	once	TRBV11-2	.
TGCGCCAGCAGTGAGGTGGACATCGCGGAGACCCAGTACTTC	CASSEVDIAETQYF	TRBJ2-5	few	TRBV10-1	.
TGCAGTGCTAGAGATTTTTCGGGTCTAGCGGGAGGGCCCGGAGATACGCAGTATTTT	CSARDFSGLAGGPGDTQYF	TRBJ2-3	few	TRBV20-1	TRBD2
TGTGCCAGCCAAGTAAGGCAGGCGAACTCGAACACCGGGGAGCTGTTTTTT	CASQVRQANSNTGELFF	TRBJ2-2	.	TRBV28	.
TGCAGTGCTAGCTTATGGAGCTCGGGAGTCTTCGAGCAGTACTTC	CSASLWSSGVFEQYF	TRBJ2-7	few	TRBV20-1	.
TGTGCCACTCTGACAGGGGACGGTCGGGAGACCCAGTACTTC	CATLTGDGRETQYF	TRBJ2-5	few	TRBV10-3	TRBD1
TGTGCCAGCACCTTTACTGGGACGCCTGGGGGGTACGAGCAGTACTTC	CASTFTGTPGGYEQYF	TRBJ2-7	many	TRBV4-2	.
TGTGCCACCGACAATATTGGGACAGGGGCCTACAATGAGCAGTTCTTC	CATDNIGTGAYNEQFF	TRBJ2-1	.	TRBV15	TRBD1
TGTGCCAGCAGCTTAGAGTACGGCAGGAATCAGCCCCAGCATTTT	CASSLEYGRNQPQHF	TRBJ1-5	few	TRBV7-6	.